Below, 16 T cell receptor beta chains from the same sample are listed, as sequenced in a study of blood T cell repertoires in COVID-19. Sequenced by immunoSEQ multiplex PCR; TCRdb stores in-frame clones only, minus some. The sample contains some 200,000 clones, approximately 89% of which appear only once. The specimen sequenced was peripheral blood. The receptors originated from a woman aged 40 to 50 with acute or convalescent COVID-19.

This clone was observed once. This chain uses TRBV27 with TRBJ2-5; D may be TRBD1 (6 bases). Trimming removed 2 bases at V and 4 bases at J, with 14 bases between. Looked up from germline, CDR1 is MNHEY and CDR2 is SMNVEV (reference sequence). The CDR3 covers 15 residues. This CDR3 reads CASSLANRVGETQYF. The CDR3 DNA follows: TGTGCCAGCAGTTTAGCGAACAGGGTAGGAGAGACCCAGTACTTC.

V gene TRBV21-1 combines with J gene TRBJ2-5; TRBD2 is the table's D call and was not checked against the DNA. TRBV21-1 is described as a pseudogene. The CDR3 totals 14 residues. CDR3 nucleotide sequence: TGTGCCAGCAGCACGGAGCGGGGTCGAGAGACCCAGTACTTC. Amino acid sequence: CASSTERGRETQYF.

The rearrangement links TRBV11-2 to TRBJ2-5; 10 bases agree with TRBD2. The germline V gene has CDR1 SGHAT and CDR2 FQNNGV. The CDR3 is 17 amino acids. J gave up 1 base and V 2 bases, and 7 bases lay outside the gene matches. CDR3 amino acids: CASSLNPSGGIQETQYF. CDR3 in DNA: TGTGCCAGCAGCTTAAATCCTAGCGGGGGAATCCAAGAGACCCAGTACTTC.

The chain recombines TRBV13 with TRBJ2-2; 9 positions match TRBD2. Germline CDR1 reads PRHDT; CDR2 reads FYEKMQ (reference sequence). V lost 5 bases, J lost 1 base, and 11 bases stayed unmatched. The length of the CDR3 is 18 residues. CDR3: CASSPPLAGYMNTGELFF. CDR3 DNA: TGTGCCAGCAGCCCTCCTCTAGCGGGGTATATGAACACCGGGGAGCTGTTTTTT.

The CDR3: CAISGWEGGGKEQFF. The CDR3 nucleotides read TGTGCCATCAGTGGATGGGAGGGGGGGGGCAAAGAGCAGTTCTTC. V gene TRBV10-3 combines with J gene TRBJ2-1, with D tentatively TRBD2 (7 bases). Germline loops: CDR1 ENHRY, CDR2 SYGVKD. The CDR3 extends over 15 amino acids. V dropped 4 bases and J dropped 10 bases, with 20 bases sitting between them.

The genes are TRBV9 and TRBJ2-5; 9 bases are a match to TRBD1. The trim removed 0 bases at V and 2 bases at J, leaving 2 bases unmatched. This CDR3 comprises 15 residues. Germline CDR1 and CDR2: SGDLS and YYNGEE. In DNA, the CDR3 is TGTGCCAGCAGCGTAGGACAGGGGGGGCAAGAGACCCAGTACTTC. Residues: CASSVGQGGQETQYF.

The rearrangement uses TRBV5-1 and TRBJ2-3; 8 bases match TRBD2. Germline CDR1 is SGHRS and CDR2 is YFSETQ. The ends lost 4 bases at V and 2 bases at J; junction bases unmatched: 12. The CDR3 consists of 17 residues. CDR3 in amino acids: CASSPGVGGGITDTQYF. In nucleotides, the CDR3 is TGCGCCAGCAGCCCGGGGGTTGGCGGGGGGATCACAGATACGCAGTATTTT.

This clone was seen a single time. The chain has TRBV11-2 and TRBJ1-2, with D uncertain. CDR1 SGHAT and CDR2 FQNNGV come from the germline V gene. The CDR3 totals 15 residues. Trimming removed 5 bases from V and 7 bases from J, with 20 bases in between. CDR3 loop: CASSPTQAKFSGYTF. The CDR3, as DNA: TGTGCCAGCAGCCCTACCCAAGCGAAGTTTTCTGGCTACACCTTC.

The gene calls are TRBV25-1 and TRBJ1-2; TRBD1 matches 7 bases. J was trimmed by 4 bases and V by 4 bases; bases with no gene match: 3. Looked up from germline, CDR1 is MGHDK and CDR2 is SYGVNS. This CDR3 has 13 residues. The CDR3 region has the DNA TGTGCCAGCAGTGTTAGGACAGGCTATGGCTACACCTTC. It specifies CASSVRTGYGYTF.

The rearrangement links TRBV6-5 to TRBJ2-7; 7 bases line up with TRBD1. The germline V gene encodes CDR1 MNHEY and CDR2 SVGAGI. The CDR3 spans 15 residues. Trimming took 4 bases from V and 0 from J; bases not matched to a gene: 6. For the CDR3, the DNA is TGTGCCAGCAGTTCCCACAGGGGTGGCTCCTACGAGCAGTACGTC. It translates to CASSSHRGGSYEQYV.

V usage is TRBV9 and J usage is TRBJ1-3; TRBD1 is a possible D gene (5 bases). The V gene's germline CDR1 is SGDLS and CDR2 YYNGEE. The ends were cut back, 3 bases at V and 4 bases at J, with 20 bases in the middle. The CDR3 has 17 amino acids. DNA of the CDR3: TGTGCCAGCAGCGAATCCGCCGGGACTGGGTTGGGAAACACCATATATTTT. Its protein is CASSESAGTGLGNTIYF.

The CDR3 coding sequence is TGTGCCAGCAGCGTAGATGGGCGTAGTGAAAAACTGTTTTTT. Its translation: CASSVDGRSEKLFF. The gene calls are TRBV9 and TRBJ1-4, with D uncertain. The length of the CDR3 is 14 residues. Germline V CDR1 and CDR2: SGDLS, YYNGEE. V was shortened by 0 bases and J by 7 bases, with 10 bases between the two germline ends.

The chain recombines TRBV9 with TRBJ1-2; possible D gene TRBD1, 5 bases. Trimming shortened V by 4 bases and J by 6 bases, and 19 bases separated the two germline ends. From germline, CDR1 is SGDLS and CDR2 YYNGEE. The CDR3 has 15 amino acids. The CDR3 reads CASSLEEGRVHGYTF. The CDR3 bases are TGTGCCAGCAGCCTTGAGGAGGGCAGGGTGCATGGCTACACCTTC.

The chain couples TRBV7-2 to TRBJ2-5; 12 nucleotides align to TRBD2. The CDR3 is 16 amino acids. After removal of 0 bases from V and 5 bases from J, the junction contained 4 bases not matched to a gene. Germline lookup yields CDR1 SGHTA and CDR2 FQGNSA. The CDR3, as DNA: TGTGCCAGCAGCTTAGCCCTAGCGGGGGGGCATGAGACCCAGTACTTC. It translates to CASSLALAGGHETQYF. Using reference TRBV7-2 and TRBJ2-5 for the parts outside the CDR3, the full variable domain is GAGVSQSPSNKVTEKGKDVELRCDPISGHTALYWYRQSLGQGLEFLIYFQGNSAPDKSGLPSDRFSAERTGGSVSTLTIQRTQQEDSAVYLCASSLALAGGHETQYFGPGTRLLVL.

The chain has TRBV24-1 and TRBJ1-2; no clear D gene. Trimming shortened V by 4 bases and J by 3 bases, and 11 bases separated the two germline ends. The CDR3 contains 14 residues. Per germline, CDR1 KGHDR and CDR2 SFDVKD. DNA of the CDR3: TGTGCCACCAGTGAGGGAGGGTTGGACTATGGCTACACCTTC. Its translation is CATSEGGLDYGYTF.

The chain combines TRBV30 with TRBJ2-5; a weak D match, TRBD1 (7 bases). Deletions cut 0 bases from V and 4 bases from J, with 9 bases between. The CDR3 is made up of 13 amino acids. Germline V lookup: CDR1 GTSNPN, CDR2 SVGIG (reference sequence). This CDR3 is CAWSVRGAETQYF. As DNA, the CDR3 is TGTGCCTGGAGTGTCAGGGGGGCAGAGACCCAGTACTTC.